Listed below are T cell receptor beta chains from one sample, sequenced in a study of Graves' ophthalmopathy and Graves' hyperthyroidism. Each CDR3 protein is one row after TCRdb ran MiXCR on the multiplex PCR reads. Counted here are approximately 210,000 distinct CDR3 sequences, 20% to 25% occurring once; the ten biggest clones make up around 45%. The specimen was peripheral blood. The receptors here all came from a woman aged 50 to 60 with Graves' ophthalmopathy. Both conserved end residues are part of each CDR3. A D gene is named only where the DNA matches it firmly. A clone size is listed for some rows: how often the clone was seen (once, few, many), or a class if it is expanded.

v_call	j_call	d_call	clone_size	cdr3_aa	cdr3_nt
TRBV24-1	TRBJ2-7	-	-	CATSDSQGSRYEQYF	TGTGCCACCAGTGATTCTCAGGGGTCGAGATACGAGCAGTACTTC
TRBV30	TRBJ2-7	-	few	CAWKGPYEQYF	TGTGCCTGGAAAGGGCCCTACGAGCAGTACTTC
TRBV20-1	TRBJ1-1	-	many	CRGQGQMNTEAFF	TGCAGGGGCCAGGGGCAGATGAACACTGAAGCTTTCTTT
TRBV9	TRBJ2-5	TRBD2	few	CASSGSGTRAETQYF	TGTGCCAGCAGCGGTAGCGGGACCAGGGCGGAGACCCAGTACTTC
TRBV5-1	TRBJ2-6	TRBD1	few	CASSEGQISGANVLTF	TGCGCCAGCAGCGAGGGACAGATCTCTGGGGCCAACGTCCTGACTTTC
TRBV12-3/TRBV12-4	TRBJ2-7	TRBD2	many	CASSFGLAGEQYF	TGTGCCAGCAGTTTTGGGCTAGCGGGAGAGCAGTACTTC
TRBV18	TRBJ1-1	TRBD1	-	CASSPTGTGAQVTEAFF	TGTGCCAGCTCACCAACCGGGACAGGGGCGCAGGTCACTGAAGCTTTCTTT
TRBV12-3/TRBV12-4	TRBJ1-2	-	-	CASSLTGRSSDYGYTF	TGTGCCAGCAGCTTGACGGGACGGTCCTCTGACTATGGCTACACCTTC
TRBV11-1	TRBJ1-5	-	many	CASSLAGGDNNQPQHF	TGTGCCAGCAGCTTAGCAGGGGGTGATAACAATCAGCCCCAGCATTTT
TRBV7-2	TRBJ2-6	-	few	CASSLQYCGANVLTF	TGTGCCAGCAGCTTACAGTACTGCGGGGCCAACGTCCTGACTTTT
TRBV5-5	TRBJ1-2	-	-	CASSLRGLGYGYTF	TGTGCCAGCAGTTTGAGGGGACTTGGCTATGGCTACACCTTC
TRBV6-6	TRBJ2-7	TRBD2	many	CASSPSGSYEQYF	TGTGCCAGCAGTCCTAGCGGGAGCTACGAGCAGTACTTC
TRBV28	TRBJ1-5	-	many	CASSLPGDYQPQHF	TGTGCCAGCAGTTTGCCAGGGGATTACCAGCCCCAGCATTTT
TRBV28	TRBJ2-5	TRBD2	-	CASSLSSGRAEETQYF	TGTGCCAGCAGTTTATCTAGCGGGAGGGCCGAAGAGACCCAGTACTTC
TRBV20-1	TRBJ2-7	TRBD2	many	CSARDRNSGSRSYPYEQYF	TGCAGTGCTAGAGATCGGAATAGCGGGAGTCGGTCTTACCCCTACGAGCAGTACTTC
TRBV28	TRBJ2-5	-	-	CASSVVGAGQETQYF	TGTGCCAGCAGTGTCGTCGGAGCGGGCCAAGAGACCCAGTACTTC
TRBV27	TRBJ2-2	-	-	CASSLSYSNTGELFF	TGTGCCAGCAGTCTTAGCTATTCGAACACCGGGGAGCTGTTTTTT
TRBV24-1	TRBJ1-2	-	many	CATSDLSGVGGYTF	TGTGCCACCAGTGATTTGTCAGGGGTTGGCGGCTACACCTTC
TRBV12-3/TRBV12-4	TRBJ1-5	TRBD1	many	CASSLGRGQQPQHF	TGTGCCAGCAGTTTAGGAAGGGGGCAACAGCCCCAGCATTTT
TRBV6-2/TRBV6-3	TRBJ1-2	-	few	CASKQHYGYTF	TGTGCCAGCAAGCAGCACTATGGCTACACCTTC
TRBV28	TRBJ2-5	-	many	CASSLGQGMGWQETQYF	TGTGCCAGCAGTTTGGGGCAGGGTATGGGGTGGCAAGAGACCCAGTACTTC
TRBV28	TRBJ1-2	-	-	CASSRQMINYGYTF	TGTGCCAGCAGTCGACAGATGATCAACTATGGCTACACCTTC
TRBV19	TRBJ1-2	-	many	CASSIGRNYGYTF	TGTGCCAGTAGTATCGGCAGGAACTATGGCTACACCTTC